Each of the 9 T cell receptor beta chains below was sequenced from the same sample in a study of Graves' ophthalmopathy and Graves' hyperthyroidism. Transcripts of RNA were the source for amplifying TCR beta CDR3 regions. RT-PCR was first run with HTBI primers, then multiplex PCR in a second round. TCRdb ran MiXCR on the multiplex PCR reads and lists one entry per CDR3 protein. The sample consists of more than 1,000,000 distinct CDR3 sequences, less than 45% of them appearing once. The source material was peripheral blood or thyroid tissue (not recorded which). The receptors were sampled from an adult man with Graves' hyperthyroidism.

This clonotype has at least ten counts. The chain employs TRBV5-1 and TRBJ1-1; D is undetermined. The CDR3 runs to 13 residues. The germline V gene has CDR1 SGHRS and CDR2 YFSETQ. The V gene lost 2 bases and the J gene lost 6 bases, with 11 bases spanning the gap. CDR3 sequence reads: CASSFHLEAEAFF. The CDR3 region has the DNA TGCGCCAGCAGCTTTCACCTAGAGGCTGAAGCTTTCTTT.

This clonotype was counted a few times. This chain connects TRBV12-3 or TRBV12-4 to TRBJ2-7; 7 bases are a match to TRBD2. The length of the CDR3 is 14 residues. V shed 5 bases, J shed 4 bases, and the junction held 8 bases outside the gene matches. The CDR3, as DNA: TGTGCCAGCAGTCGCTCTAGCGGACTATACGAGCAGTACTTC. It is translated as CASSRSSGLYEQYF.

This clonotype has just one count. The chain couples TRBV7-9 to TRBJ1-1; 8 bases are a match to TRBD1. J gave up 7 bases and V 4 bases, and 2 bases lay outside the gene matches. CDR3 size: 12 residues. Per germline, CDR1 SEHNR and CDR2 FQNEAQ (reference sequence). For the CDR3, the DNA is TGTGCCAGCAGCTACAGGGGGATTGAAGCTTTCTTT. Residues: CASSYRGIEAFF. The complete variable domain, with remaining parts taken from reference TRBV7-9 and TRBJ1-1, reads DTGVSQNPRHKITKRGQNVTFRCDPISEHNRLYWYRQTLGQGPEFLTYFQNEAQLEKSRLLSDRFSAERPKGSFSTLEIQRTEQGDSAMYLCASSYRGIEAFFGQGTRLTVV.

The chain carries TRBV10-3 and TRBJ1-1; 7 bases map to TRBD1. V gave up 7 bases and J gave up 2 bases; unmatched junction bases: 16. This CDR3 contains 17 residues. CDR1 ENHRY and CDR2 SYGVKD come from the germline V gene. The CDR3 region is CAIILDRASGGNTEAFF. The CDR3 DNA reads as TGTGCCATCATCCTCGACAGGGCCTCCGGTGGAAACACTGAAGCTTTCTTT.

The rearrangement uses TRBV11-2 and TRBJ2-7; 7 positions agree with TRBD2. The CDR3 runs to 13 residues. Germline V gene sequence: CDR1 SGHAT, CDR2 FQNNGV. Germline trimming cut 6 bases from V and 2 bases from J; bases unmatched to any gene: 4. The CDR3 region is CASRQRGTYEQYF. Written as DNA, the CDR3 is TGTGCCAGCAGACAGCGGGGTACCTACGAGCAGTACTTC.

The chain joins TRBV5-1 to TRBJ2-7; 10 nucleotides agree with TRBD1. V lost 5 bases, J lost 1 base, and 9 bases stayed unmatched. Germline values: CDR1 SGHRS, CDR2 YFSETQ. CDR3 length equals 16 residues. DNA of the CDR3: TGCGCCAGCAGAACCGCGGGACAGGGGCCGTCCTACGAGCAGTACTTC. This gives the protein CASRTAGQGPSYEQYF.

This chain joins TRBV7-2 and TRBJ1-6; D is possibly TRBD1 (6 bases). The CDR3 totals 15 residues. Germline CDR1 reads SGHTA; CDR2 reads FQGNSA. Trimming took off 4 bases at V and 3 bases at J, with 10 bases between the two ends. The CDR3, as DNA: TGTGCCAGCAGCTCACAGGGCCGCTATAATTCACCCCTCCACTTT. This translates into CASSSQGRYNSPLHF.

The chain links TRBV10-3 to TRBJ2-6; a weak D match, TRBD2 (5 bases). V lost 0 bases to trimming and J lost 0 bases, with 6 bases between them. This CDR3 is built from 16 residues. Per the germline V gene, CDR1 is ENHRY and CDR2 is SYGVKD. CDR3 sequence (DNA): TGTGCCATCAGTGAGTCCGGGGACTCTGGGGCCAACGTCCTGACTTTC. Amino acid sequence: CAISESGDSGANVLTF.

Worth noting for this clonotype: The CDR3 does not end in the conserved phenylalanine or tryptophan, so this is likely a read error. The limits of the CDR3 on the DNA are not certain, so only TCRdb's listed CDR3 is given. The chain joins TRBV7-9 to TRBJ1-4; no DNA check was done on the table's D call, TRBD1. Germline loops: CDR1 SEHNR, CDR2 FQNEAQ (reference sequence). The CDR3 extends over 9 residues, inclusive of both ends. CDR3 protein: CASSLAADR.